Below, 4 T cell receptor beta chains from the same sample are listed, as sequenced in a study of blood T cell repertoires in COVID-19. The method was immunoSEQ multiplex PCR; TCRdb's version includes in-frame clones alone and lacks a portion of them. The table has 200,000 to 250,000 clones, approximately 87% seen once. The material sequenced was peripheral blood. Receptor source: a woman aged 70 to 79 with active or convalescent COVID-19.

V is TRBV19 and J is TRBJ2-1, with D possibly matching TRBD2 (5 bases). In germline, CDR1 is LNHDA, CDR2 SQIVND (reference sequence). This CDR3 is built from 16 residues. V dropped 5 bases and J dropped 1 base, with 15 bases sitting between them. The CDR3 DNA reads as TGTGCCAGTAGTCACTATGGAGCGGCTTCCTACAATGAGCAGTTCTTC. Its protein is CASSHYGAASYNEQFF.

The chain couples TRBV30 to TRBJ1-1, with 7 bases that match TRBD1. CDR3 length: 11 amino acids. The V and J ends lost 3 bases and 10 bases, in that order; junction bases with no gene match: 5. Germline CDR1 GTSNPN, CDR2 SVGIG (reference sequence). CDR3 sequence reads: CAWRATGVAFF. In DNA form, the CDR3 reads TGTGCCTGGAGGGCCACAGGGGTAGCTTTCTTT.

J is TRBJ2-6 and V is TRBV15; D call uncertain. The V and J ends lost 0 bases and 4 bases respectively, with 13 bases between them. The CDR3 is made up of 17 amino acids. Germline V gene data show CDR1 as LNHNV and CDR2 as YYDKDF (reference sequence). The CDR3, as DNA: TGTGCCACCAGCAGAGATATACGAGGTCCCGGGGCCAACGTCCTGACTTTC. It codes for CATSRDIRGPGANVLTF.

V gene TRBV11-1 combines with J gene TRBJ2-1; tentative D call: TRBD2 (5 bases). V was pared by 4 bases and J by 12 bases, with 25 bases between. The germline gives CDR1 SGHAT, CDR2 FQDESV (reference sequence). This CDR3 contains 16 residues. The CDR3 DNA sequence: TGTGCCAGCAGCTCCACCCGAGGACCCTCACGGGGTGTGCAGTTCTTC. The encoded protein is CASSSTRGPSRGVQFF.